The source of this T cell receptor (beta chain) is a study of T cells after yellow fever vaccination. Each CDR3 protein gets one entry after TCRdb re-called the 5' RACE reads with MiXCR. The sample lists approximately 350,000 distinct CDR3 sequences, under 14% occurring once. Germline CDR1 and CDR2: GTSNPN and SVGIG (reference sequence). V shed 4 bases and J 2 bases; nucleotides not matched to a gene: 5. CDR3 length equals 13 residues. This clonotype was sampled from a man aged 18 to 29 who received the YFV17D yellow fever vaccine. The source material was PBMCs, sampled on the day of the first yellow fever vaccination. The chain has TRBV30 and TRBJ2-7, with 7 bases aligning to TRBD2. The CDR3 sequence is CAWTGLDTYEQYF. In nucleotides, the CDR3 is TGTGCCTGGACCGGACTAGACACCTACGAGCAGTACTTC.